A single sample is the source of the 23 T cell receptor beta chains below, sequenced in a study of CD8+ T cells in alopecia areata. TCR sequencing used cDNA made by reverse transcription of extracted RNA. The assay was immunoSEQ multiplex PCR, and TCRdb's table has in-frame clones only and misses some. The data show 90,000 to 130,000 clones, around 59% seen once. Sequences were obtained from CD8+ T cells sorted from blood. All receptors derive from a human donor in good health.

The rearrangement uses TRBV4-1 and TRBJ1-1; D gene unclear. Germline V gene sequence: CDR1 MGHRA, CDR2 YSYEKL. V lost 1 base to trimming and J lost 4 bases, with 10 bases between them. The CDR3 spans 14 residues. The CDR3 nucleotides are TGCGCCAGCAGCCAAGTTAGAGCGGTCACTGAAGCTTTCTTT. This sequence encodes CASSQVRAVTEAFF.

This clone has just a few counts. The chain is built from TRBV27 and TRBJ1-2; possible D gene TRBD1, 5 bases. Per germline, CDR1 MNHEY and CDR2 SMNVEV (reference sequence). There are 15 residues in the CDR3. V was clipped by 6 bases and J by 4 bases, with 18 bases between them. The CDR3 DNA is TGTGCCAGCAGGTCATTAGGACGGGGGAGCTATGGCTACACCTTC. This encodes CASRSLGRGSYGYTF.

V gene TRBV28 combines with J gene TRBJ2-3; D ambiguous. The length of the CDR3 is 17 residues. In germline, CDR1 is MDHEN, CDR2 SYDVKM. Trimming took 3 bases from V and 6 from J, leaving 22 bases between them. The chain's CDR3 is CASSLVPDPPRMDTQYF. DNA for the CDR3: TGTGCCAGCAGTTTGGTTCCAGATCCCCCGCGAATGGATACGCAGTATTTT.

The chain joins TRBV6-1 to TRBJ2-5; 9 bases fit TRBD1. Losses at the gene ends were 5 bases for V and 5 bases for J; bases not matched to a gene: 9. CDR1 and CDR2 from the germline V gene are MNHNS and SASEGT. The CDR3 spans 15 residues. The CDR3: CASSRRTGQGETQYF. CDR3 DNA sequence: TGTGCCAGCAGTCGACGCACCGGACAGGGGGAGACCCAGTACTTC.

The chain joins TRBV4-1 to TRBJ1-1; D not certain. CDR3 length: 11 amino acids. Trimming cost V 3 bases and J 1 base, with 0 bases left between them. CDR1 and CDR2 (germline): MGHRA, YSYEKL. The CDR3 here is CASSQNTEAFF. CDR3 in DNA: TGCGCCAGCAGCCAGAACACTGAAGCTTTCTTT.

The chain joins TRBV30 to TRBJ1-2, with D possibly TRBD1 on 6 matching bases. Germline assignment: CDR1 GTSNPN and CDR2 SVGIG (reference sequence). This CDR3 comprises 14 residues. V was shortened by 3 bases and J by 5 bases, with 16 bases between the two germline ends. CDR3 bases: TGTGCCTGGAGCCAGACAGGACTACCTTATGGCTACACCTTC. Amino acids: CAWSQTGLPYGYTF.

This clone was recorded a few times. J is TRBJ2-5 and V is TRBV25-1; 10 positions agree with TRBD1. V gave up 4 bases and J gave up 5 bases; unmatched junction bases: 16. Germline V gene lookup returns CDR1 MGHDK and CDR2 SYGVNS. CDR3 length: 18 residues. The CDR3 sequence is CASSANWTGGHARETQYF. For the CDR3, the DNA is TGTGCCAGCAGTGCAAACTGGACAGGGGGTCATGCGAGGGAGACCCAGTACTTC.

In DNA form, the CDR3 reads TGTGCCAGCAGCCCGACACCCACAACTAATGAAAAACTGTTTTTT. It is translated as CASSPTPTTNEKLFF. The chain has TRBV5-6 and TRBJ1-4; D gene unclear. V was cut by 4 bases and J by 0 bases, with 10 bases left in between. Germline V gene sequence: CDR1 SGHDT, CDR2 YYEEEE. This CDR3 has 15 residues.

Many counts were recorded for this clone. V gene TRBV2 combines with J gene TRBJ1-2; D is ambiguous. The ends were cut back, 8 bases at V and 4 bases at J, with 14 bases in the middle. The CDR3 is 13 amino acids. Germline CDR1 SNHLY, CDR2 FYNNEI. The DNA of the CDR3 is TGTGCCAGCTATGGCGGCAGGTCCTATGGCTACACCTTC. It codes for CASYGGRSYGYTF.

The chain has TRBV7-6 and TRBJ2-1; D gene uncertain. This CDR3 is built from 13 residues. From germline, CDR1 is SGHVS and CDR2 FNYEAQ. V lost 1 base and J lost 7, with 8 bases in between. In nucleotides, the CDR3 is TGTGCCAGCAGCTTAGGTCCCCCAAATGAGCAGTTCTTC. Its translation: CASSLGPPNEQFF.

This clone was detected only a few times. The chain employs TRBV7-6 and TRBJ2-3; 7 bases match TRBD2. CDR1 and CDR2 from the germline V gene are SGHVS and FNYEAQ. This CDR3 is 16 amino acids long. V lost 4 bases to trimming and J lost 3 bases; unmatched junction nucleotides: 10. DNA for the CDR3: TGTGCCAGCAGCTCACTCCTTGGACTAGGGACAGATACGCAGTATTTT. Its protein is CASSSLLGLGTDTQYF.

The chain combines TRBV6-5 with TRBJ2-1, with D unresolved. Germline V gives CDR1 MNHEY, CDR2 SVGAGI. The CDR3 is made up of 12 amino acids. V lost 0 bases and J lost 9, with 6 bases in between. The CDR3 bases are TGTGCCAGCAGTTACTCCTTAGGTGAGCAGTTCTTC. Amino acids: CASSYSLGEQFF.

The CDR3 is CASSLLGGNQPQHF. CDR3 sequence (DNA): TGTGCCAGCAGTTTATTGGGGGGAAATCAGCCCCAGCATTTT. The chain carries TRBV27 and TRBJ1-5; TRBD1 might be the D (5 bases). Germline CDR1 MNHEY, CDR2 SMNVEV (reference sequence). V lost 1 base and J lost 4, with 8 bases in between. This CDR3 is built from 14 residues.

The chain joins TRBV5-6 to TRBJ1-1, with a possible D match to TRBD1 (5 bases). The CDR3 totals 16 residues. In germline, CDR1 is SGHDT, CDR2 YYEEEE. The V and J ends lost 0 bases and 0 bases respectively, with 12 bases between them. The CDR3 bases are TGTGCCAGCAGCTTGGGGGCAGGGAGCATGAACACTGAAGCTTTCTTT. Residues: CASSLGAGSMNTEAFF. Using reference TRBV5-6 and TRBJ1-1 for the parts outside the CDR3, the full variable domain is DAGVTQSPTHLIKTRGQQVTLRCSPKSGHDTVSWYQQALGQGPQFIFQYYEEEERQRGNFPDRFSGHQFPNYSSELNVNALLLGDSALYLCASSLGAGSMNTEAFFGQGTRLTVV.

CDR3 coding DNA: TGTGCCAGCAGCCCACGCACAGATACGCAGTATTTT. It specifies CASSPRTDTQYF. The chain couples TRBV9 to TRBJ2-3; D remains unclear. CDR3 length: 12 amino acids. Germline CDR1 SGDLS, CDR2 YYNGEE. V was clipped by 4 bases and J by 1 base, with 4 bases between them.

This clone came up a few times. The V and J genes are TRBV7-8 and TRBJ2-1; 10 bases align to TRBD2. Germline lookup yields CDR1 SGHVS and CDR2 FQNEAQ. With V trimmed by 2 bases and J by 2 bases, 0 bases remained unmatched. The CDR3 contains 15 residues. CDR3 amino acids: CASSLSGGAYNEQFF. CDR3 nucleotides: TGTGCCAGCAGCTTAAGCGGGGGGGCCTACAATGAGCAGTTCTTC.

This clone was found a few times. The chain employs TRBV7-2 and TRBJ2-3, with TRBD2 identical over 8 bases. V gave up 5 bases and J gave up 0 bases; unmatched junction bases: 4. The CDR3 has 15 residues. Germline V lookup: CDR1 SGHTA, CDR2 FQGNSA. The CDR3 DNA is TGTGCCAGCAGCCTCATAGCGGGGAGCACAGATACGCAGTATTTT. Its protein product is CASSLIAGSTDTQYF.

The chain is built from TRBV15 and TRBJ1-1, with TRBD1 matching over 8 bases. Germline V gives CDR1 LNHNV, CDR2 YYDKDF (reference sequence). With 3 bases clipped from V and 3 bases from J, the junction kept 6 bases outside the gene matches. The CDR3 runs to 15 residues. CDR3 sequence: CATSSRDRWDTEAFF. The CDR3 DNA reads TGTGCCACCAGCAGTCGGGACAGGTGGGACACTGAAGCTTTCTTT.

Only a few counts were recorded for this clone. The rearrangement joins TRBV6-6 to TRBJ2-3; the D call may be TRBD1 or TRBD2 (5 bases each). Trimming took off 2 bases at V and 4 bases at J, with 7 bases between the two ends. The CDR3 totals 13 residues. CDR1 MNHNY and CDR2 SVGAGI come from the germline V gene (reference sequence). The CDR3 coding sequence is TGTGCCAGCAGTTACGGGACCCCAGATACGCAGTATTTT. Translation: CASSYGTPDTQYF.

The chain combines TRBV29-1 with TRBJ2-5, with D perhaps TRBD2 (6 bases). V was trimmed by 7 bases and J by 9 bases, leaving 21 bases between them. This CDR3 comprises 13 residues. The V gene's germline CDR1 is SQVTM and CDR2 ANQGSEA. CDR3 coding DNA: TGCAGCGCCCCTATGTTTGGCGGAGGGGCCCAGTACTTC. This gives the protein CSAPMFGGGAQYF.

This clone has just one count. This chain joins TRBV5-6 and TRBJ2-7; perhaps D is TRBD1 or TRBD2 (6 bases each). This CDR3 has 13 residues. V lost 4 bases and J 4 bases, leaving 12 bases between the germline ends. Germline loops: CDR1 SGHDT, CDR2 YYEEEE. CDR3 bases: TGTGCCAGCAGCCCCCGAGGGGGGTACGAGCAGTACTTC. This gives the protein CASSPRGGYEQYF.

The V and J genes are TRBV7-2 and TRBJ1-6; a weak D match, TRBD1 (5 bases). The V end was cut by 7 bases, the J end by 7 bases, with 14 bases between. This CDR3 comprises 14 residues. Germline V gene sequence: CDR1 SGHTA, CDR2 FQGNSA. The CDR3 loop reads CASKTRVRNSPLHF. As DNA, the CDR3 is TGTGCCAGCAAGACCAGGGTCCGCAATTCACCCCTCCACTTT.

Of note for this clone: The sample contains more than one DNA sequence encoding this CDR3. The CDR3 DNA is TGTGCCAGCAGTTTAGGGAGCAATCAGCCCCAGCATTTT. Its protein is CASSLGSNQPQHF. The chain links TRBV27 to TRBJ1-5; the D is unclear. Germline V gene lookup returns CDR1 MNHEY and CDR2 SMNVEV (reference sequence). The CDR3 loop spans 13 amino acids. V was pared by 2 bases and J by 1 base, with 3 bases between.